This passage covers 13 T cell receptor beta chains from one sample sequenced in a study of blood T cell repertoires in COVID-19. Generated by immunoSEQ multiplex PCR, the TCRdb table keeps only in-frame clones and is missing some. The data show approximately 140,000 clones, with more than 75% seen just once and less than 2.5% held by the top ten. Sequenced: peripheral blood. Receptors were obtained from a man aged 70-80 years with active COVID-19.

This clone was found a few times. This chain links TRBV4-3 with TRBJ2-7; weak D call: TRBD1 (6 bases). Trimming left V 1 base short and J 4 bases short, with 17 bases between. From germline, CDR1 is LGHNA and CDR2 YSLEER. This CDR3 has 16 residues. Written as DNA, the CDR3 is TGCGCCAGCAGCCAAGCCGGTCGGGCAGGGGAGTACGAGCAGTACTTC. Its protein product is CASSQAGRAGEYEQYF.

This clone was recorded only once. This chain uses TRBV7-3 with TRBJ1-1; TRBD1 matches 8 bases. The CDR3 runs to 15 residues. Losses at the gene ends were 3 bases for V and 1 base for J; bases not matched to a gene: 4. CDR1 is SGHTA, CDR2 FQGTGA, per germline. This CDR3 is CASSLGDRGNTEAFF. The CDR3 coding sequence is TGTGCCAGCAGCTTGGGAGACAGGGGGAACACTGAAGCTTTCTTT.

In its sample, this clone was seen a few times. The CDR3 reads CASSQTFREGTEAFF. In nucleotides, the CDR3 is TGCGCCAGCAGCCAAACGTTCCGGGAGGGCACTGAAGCTTTCTTT. This chain connects TRBV4-1 to TRBJ1-1, with no clear D. CDR1 and CDR2 (germline): MGHRA, YSYEKL. The CDR3 sequence is 15 residues long. The V end was cut by 2 bases, the J end by 4 bases, with 14 bases between.

This clone has a single count. V usage is TRBV28 and J usage is TRBJ1-2; 7 nucleotides agree with TRBD1. CDR3 length: 15 amino acids. Looked up from germline, CDR1 is MDHEN and CDR2 is SYDVKM. The trim removed 6 bases at V and 2 bases at J, leaving 9 bases unmatched. The CDR3 region has the DNA TGTGCCAGCAGGCTACAGGGGACCGCGAACTATGGCTACACCTTC. This encodes CASRLQGTANYGYTF.

The chain combines TRBV6-1 with TRBJ2-2; no reliable D call. Germline CDR1 is MNHNS and CDR2 is SASEGT. The CDR3 extends over 16 amino acids. With 2 bases removed from V and 2 bases from J, the gap between germline ends came to 12 bases. This CDR3 is CASSESQTLNTGELFF. The CDR3 DNA reads TGTGCCAGCAGTGAAAGCCAAACCTTAAACACCGGGGAGCTGTTTTTT.

The rearrangement uses TRBV24-1 and TRBJ2-6; a possible D gene is TRBD2 (6 bases). The germline gives CDR1 KGHDR, CDR2 SFDVKD. Trimming took off 3 bases at V and 4 bases at J, with 15 bases between the two ends. The CDR3 has 17 residues. The CDR3 coding sequence is TGTGCCACCAGTGATCATTCGGGAGATTCAGGGGCCAACGTCCTGACTTTC. Translating it yields CATSDHSGDSGANVLTF.

The rearrangement joins TRBV4-2 to TRBJ2-7; 10 bases align to TRBD1. V lost 1 base to trimming and J lost 3 bases; unmatched junction nucleotides: 6. The CDR3 is 16 amino acids. Germline V gene data show CDR1 as LGHNA and CDR2 as YNFKEQ. The CDR3 bases are TGTGCCAGCAGCCAAGCCTCGGGACAGGGGCTCTACGAGCAGTACTTC. This gives the protein CASSQASGQGLYEQYF.

The chain links TRBV11-2 to TRBJ1-2; 10 bases align to TRBD1. The CDR3 length is 13 residues. V trimming: 5 bases; J trimming: 7 bases; junction bases outside the gene matches: 4. Germline assignment: CDR1 SGHAT and CDR2 FQNNGV. CDR3 DNA sequence: TGTGCCAGCAGCACCGACAGGGGGCCTGGCTACACCTTC. Amino acids: CASSTDRGPGYTF. Filled out from reference TRBV11-2 and TRBJ1-2, the complete variable domain reads EAGVAQSPRYKIIEKRQSVAFWCNPISGHATLYWYQQILGQGPKLLIQFQNNGVVDDSQLPKDRFSAERLKGVDSTLKIQPAKLEDSAVYLCASSTDRGPGYTFGSGTRLTVV.

This clone was observed once. The genes are TRBV5-1 and TRBJ1-1, with 9 bases identical to TRBD1. The CDR3 loop spans 14 amino acids. J was trimmed by 4 bases and V by 3 bases; bases with no gene match: 4. Germline CDR1 is SGHRS and CDR2 is YFSETQ. The CDR3 region is CASSSGQGGTEAFF. CDR3 sequence (DNA): TGCGCCAGCAGCTCGGGACAGGGTGGCACTGAAGCTTTCTTT.

This chain connects TRBV5-1 to TRBJ2-1, with 7 bases matching TRBD2. Germline assignment: CDR1 SGHRS and CDR2 YFSETQ. CDR3 length: 15 residues. V was pared by 2 bases and J by 4 bases, with 6 bases of the junction left unmatched. The CDR3 is CASSFSSGTYNEQFF. The CDR3, as DNA: TGCGCCAGCAGCTTTTCTAGCGGAACTTACAATGAGCAGTTCTTC.

V usage is TRBV9 and J usage is TRBJ2-2, with 8 bases matching TRBD1. The length of the CDR3 is 13 residues. CDR1 SGDLS and CDR2 YYNGEE come from the germline V gene. The V segment lost 3 bases and the J segment 8 bases; nucleotides outside the gene matches: 3. CDR3 amino acids: CASSATGGGELFF. The CDR3 nucleotides are TGTGCCAGCAGCGCTACAGGGGGAGGGGAGCTGTTTTTT.

The chain combines TRBV7-2 with TRBJ2-1, with 13 bases identical to TRBD2. The CDR3 length is 15 residues. From germline, CDR1 is SGHTA and CDR2 FQGNSA. After removal of 5 bases from V and 10 bases from J, the junction contained 8 bases not matched to a gene. CDR3 sequence reads: CASSPPGLAGKEQFF. For the CDR3, the DNA is TGTGCCAGCAGCCCACCGGGACTAGCGGGAAAGGAGCAGTTCTTC.

CDR3 sequence (DNA): TGCAGCGCTCACAGGGGGCTCTACACTGAAGCTTTCTTT. Translation gives CSAHRGLYTEAFF. The gene calls are TRBV29-1 and TRBJ1-1; 9 bases align to TRBD1. The CDR3 totals 13 residues. Looked up from germline, CDR1 is SQVTM and CDR2 is ANQGSEA. The ends lost 7 bases at V and 3 bases at J; junction bases unmatched: 6.